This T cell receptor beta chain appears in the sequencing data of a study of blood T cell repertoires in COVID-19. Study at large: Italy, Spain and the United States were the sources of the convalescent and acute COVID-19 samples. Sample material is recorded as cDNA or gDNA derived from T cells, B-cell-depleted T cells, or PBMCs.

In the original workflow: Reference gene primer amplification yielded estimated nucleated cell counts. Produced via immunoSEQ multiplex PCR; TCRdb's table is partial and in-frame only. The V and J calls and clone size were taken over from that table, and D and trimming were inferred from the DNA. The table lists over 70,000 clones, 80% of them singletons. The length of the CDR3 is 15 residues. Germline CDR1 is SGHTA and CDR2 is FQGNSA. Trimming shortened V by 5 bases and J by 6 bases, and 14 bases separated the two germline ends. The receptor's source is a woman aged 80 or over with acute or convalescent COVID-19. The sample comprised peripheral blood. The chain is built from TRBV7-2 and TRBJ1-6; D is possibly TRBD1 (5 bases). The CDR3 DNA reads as TGTGCCAGCAGCGTATACAGGTGGGGTAATTCACCCCTCCACTTT. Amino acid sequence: CASSVYRWGNSPLHF.